This T cell receptor (beta chain) was found in a study of cytomegalovirus exposure and HLA in healthy donors. The wider study: Findings of an earlier analysis included more than 90 million unique TCR beta sequences from 180 million or so T cells. General observations from the study: The study recorded 160 or so TCR beta chains that were cytomegalovirus-associated. Later, TCR association rates were found to vary by HLA locus, highest for DRB1 and lowest for HLA-C.

Germline CDR1 reads LNHDA; CDR2 reads SQIVND (reference sequence). This CDR3 has 14 residues. J was trimmed by 2 bases and V by 6 bases; bases with no gene match: 6. Primers: 60 Vbeta forward and 13 Jbeta reverse. Method: immunoSEQ multiplex PCR; TCRdb's copy keeps in-frame clones and lacks some. The sample holds around 180,000 clones; over 60% are singletons and the top ten take 4.5% to 6%. Details on this clone: Its antigen is not identified.

The specimen sequenced was PBMCs. The chain joins TRBV19 to TRBJ2-7, with 8 bases identical to TRBD1. This sequence originates from a man aged 35 to 55 in good health and CMV-seronegative. In DNA, the CDR3 is TGTGCCAGTAGGGGCCGGGACAGGACCTACGAGCAGTACTTC. Translated, it gives CASRGRDRTYEQYF.